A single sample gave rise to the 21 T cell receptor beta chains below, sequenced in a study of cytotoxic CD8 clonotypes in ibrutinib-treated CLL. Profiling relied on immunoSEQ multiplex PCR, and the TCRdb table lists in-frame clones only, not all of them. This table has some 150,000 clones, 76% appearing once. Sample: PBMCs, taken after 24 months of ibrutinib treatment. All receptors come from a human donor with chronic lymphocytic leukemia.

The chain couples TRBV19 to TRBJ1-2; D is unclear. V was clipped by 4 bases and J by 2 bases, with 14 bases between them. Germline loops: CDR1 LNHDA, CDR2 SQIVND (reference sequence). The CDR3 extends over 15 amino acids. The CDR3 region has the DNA TGTGCCAGTAGTACGCCCGGGGTCTGGAACTATGGCTACACCTTC. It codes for CASSTPGVWNYGYTF.

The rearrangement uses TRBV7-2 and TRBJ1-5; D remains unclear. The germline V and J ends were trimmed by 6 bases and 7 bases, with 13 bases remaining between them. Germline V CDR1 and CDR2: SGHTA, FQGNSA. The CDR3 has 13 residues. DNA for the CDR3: TGTGCCAGCAGGGGTACAGTGGGACAGCCCCAGCATTTT. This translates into CASRGTVGQPQHF.

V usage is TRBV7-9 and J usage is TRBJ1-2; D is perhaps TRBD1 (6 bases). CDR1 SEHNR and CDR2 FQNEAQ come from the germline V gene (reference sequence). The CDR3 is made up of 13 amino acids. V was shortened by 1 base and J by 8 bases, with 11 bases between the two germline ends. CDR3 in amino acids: CASSLGGDNGYTF. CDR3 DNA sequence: TGTGCCAGCAGCTTAGGGGGGGACAACGGCTACACCTTC.

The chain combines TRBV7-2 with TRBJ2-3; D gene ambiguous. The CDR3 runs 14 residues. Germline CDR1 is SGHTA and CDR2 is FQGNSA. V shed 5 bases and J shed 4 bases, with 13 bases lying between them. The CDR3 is CASSTDLWADTQYF. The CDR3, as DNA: TGTGCCAGCAGCACCGATCTTTGGGCAGATACGCAGTATTTT.

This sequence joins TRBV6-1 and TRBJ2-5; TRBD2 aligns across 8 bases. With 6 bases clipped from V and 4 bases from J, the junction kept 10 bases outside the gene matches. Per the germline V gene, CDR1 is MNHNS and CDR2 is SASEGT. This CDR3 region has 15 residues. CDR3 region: CASRATGGLGETQYF. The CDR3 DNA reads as TGTGCCAGCAGAGCCACGGGGGGGCTCGGAGAGACCCAGTACTTC.

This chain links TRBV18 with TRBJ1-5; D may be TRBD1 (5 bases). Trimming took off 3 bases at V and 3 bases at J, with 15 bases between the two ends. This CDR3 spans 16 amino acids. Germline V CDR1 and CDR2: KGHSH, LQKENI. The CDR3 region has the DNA TGTGCCAGCTCACCGGTCAGGACTGGGGCCAATCAGCCCCAGCATTTT. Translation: CASSPVRTGANQPQHF.

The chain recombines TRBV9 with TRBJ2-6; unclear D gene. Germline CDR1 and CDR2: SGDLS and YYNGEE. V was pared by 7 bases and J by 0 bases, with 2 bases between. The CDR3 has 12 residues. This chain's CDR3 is CASYSGANVLTF. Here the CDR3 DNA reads TGTGCCAGCTACTCTGGGGCCAACGTCCTGACTTTC.

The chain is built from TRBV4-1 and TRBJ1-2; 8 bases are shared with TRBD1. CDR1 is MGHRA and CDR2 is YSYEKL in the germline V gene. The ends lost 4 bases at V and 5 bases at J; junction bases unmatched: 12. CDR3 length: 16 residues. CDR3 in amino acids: CASSPSTGAFLYGYTF. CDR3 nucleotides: TGCGCCAGCAGCCCGTCGACAGGGGCCTTCCTATATGGCTACACCTTC.

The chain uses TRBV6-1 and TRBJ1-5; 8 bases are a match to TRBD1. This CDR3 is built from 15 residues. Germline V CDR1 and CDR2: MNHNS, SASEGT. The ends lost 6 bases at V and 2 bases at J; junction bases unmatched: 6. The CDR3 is CASSDRGMGNQPQHF. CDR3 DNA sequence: TGTGCCAGCAGCGACAGGGGTATGGGCAATCAGCCCCAGCATTTT.

The CDR3 DNA reads as TGTGCCAGCAGCTTGTCCGGGACATTAAACACTGAAGCTTTCTTT. This gives the protein CASSLSGTLNTEAFF. V is TRBV5-6 and J is TRBJ1-1; D is possibly TRBD1 (6 bases). The CDR3 extends over 15 amino acids. Trimming shortened V by 1 base and J by 2 bases, and 12 bases separated the two germline ends. CDR1 SGHDT and CDR2 YYEEEE come from the germline V gene.

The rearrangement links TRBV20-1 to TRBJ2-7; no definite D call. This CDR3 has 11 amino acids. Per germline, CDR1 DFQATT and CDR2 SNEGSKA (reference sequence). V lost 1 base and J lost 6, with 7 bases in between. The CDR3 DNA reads TGCAGTGCTAGAGTGGTCCGCGAGCAGTACTTC. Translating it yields CSARVVREQYF.

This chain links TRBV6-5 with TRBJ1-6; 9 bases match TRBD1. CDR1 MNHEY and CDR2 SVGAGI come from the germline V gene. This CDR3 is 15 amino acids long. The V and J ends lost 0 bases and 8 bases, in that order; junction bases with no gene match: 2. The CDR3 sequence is CASSYSRQGDSPLHF. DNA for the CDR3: TGTGCCAGCAGTTACTCAAGACAGGGGGATTCACCCCTCCACTTT.

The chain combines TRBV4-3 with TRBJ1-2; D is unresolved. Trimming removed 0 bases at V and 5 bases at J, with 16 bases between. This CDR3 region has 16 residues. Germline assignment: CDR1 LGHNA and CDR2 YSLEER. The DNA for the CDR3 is TGCGCCAGCAGCCAAGATGCCCGGCCTAAGGGTTATGGCTACACCTTC. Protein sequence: CASSQDARPKGYGYTF.

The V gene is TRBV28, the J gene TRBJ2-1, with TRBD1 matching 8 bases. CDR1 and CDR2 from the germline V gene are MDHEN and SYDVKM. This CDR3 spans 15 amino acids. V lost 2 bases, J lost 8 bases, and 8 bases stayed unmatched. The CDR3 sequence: CASSLKQGAGDEQFF. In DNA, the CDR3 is TGTGCCAGCAGTTTAAAGCAGGGGGCTGGCGATGAGCAGTTCTTC. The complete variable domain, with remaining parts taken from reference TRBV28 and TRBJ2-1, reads DVKVTQSSRYLVKRTGEKVFLECVQDMDHENMFWYRQDPGLGLRLIYFSYDVKMKEKGDIPEGYSVSREKKERFSLILESASTNQTSMYLCASSLKQGAGDEQFFGPGTRLTVL.

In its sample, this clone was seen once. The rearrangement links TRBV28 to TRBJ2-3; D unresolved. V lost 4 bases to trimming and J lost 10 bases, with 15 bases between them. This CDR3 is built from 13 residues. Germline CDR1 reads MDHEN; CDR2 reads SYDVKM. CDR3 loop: CASSYGPAWPQYF. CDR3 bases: TGTGCCAGCAGTTACGGGCCAGCTTGGCCGCAGTATTTT.

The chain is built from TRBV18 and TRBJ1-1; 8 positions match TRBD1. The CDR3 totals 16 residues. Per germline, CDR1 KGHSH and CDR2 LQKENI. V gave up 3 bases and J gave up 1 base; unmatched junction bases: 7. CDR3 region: CASSPGQGAANTEAFF. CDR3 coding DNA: TGTGCCAGCTCACCGGGGCAGGGGGCCGCGAACACTGAAGCTTTCTTT.

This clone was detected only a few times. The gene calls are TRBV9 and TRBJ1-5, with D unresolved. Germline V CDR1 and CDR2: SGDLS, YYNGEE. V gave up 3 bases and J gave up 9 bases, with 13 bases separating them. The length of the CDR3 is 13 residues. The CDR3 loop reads CASSGTSLGPQHF. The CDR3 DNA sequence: TGTGCCAGCAGCGGCACATCTTTGGGGCCCCAGCATTTT.

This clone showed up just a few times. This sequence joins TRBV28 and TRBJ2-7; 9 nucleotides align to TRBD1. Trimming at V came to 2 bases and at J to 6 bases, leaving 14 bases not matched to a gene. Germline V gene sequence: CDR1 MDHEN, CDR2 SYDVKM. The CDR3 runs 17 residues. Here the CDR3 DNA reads TGTGCCAGCAGTTTACCCTCCGGGACAGGGCCCCCCCTCGAGCAGTACTTC. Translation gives CASSLPSGTGPPLEQYF.

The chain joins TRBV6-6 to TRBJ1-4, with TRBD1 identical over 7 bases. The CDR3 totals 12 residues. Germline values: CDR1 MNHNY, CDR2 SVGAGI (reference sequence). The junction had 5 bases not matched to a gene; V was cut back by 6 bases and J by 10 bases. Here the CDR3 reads CASSPGQLKLFF. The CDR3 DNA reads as TGTGCCAGCAGCCCGGGACAGTTAAAACTGTTTTTT.

The CDR3 DNA sequence: TGTGCCAGCAGTTTCCCGGGAGGGATCGGCTACACCTTC. This encodes CASSFPGGIGYTF. V is TRBV27 and J is TRBJ1-2; the D is unclear. Germline V CDR1 and CDR2: MNHEY, SMNVEV (reference sequence). The CDR3 spans 13 residues. V was pared by 3 bases and J by 8 bases, with 13 bases between.

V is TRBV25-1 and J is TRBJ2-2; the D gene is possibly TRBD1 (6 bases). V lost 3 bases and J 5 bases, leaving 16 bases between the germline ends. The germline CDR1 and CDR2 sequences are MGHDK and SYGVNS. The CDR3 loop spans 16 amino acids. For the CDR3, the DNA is TGTGCCAGCAGTGAGGTGGGCAAAGGGGGAACCGGGGAGCTGTTTTTT. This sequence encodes CASSEVGKGGTGELFF.